A single sample is the source of the 30 T cell receptor beta chains below, sequenced in a study of T cell responses to AZD1222 COVID-19 vaccine. The method was immunoSEQ multiplex PCR; TCRdb's version includes in-frame clones alone and lacks a portion of them. Among 110,000 or so clones listed, roughly 90% were seen once. The input for sequencing was peripheral blood, taken 28 days after the second dose of the MenACWY control vaccine. These TCRs come from an adult who received the MenACWY meningococcal vaccine as a control.

J is TRBJ1-4 and V is TRBV15; the D gene is possibly TRBD1 (5 bases). Germline values: CDR1 LNHNV, CDR2 YYDKDF (reference sequence). This CDR3 spans 14 amino acids. Between the trimmed V and J ends, which lost 2 bases and 7 bases, there was a span of 11 bases. The CDR3 loop reads CATSRMGEGEKLFF. The CDR3 bases are TGTGCCACCAGCAGAATGGGGGAAGGTGAAAAACTGTTTTTT.

Only a few counts were recorded for this clone. This sequence joins TRBV24-1 and TRBJ2-1, with a possible D match to TRBD1 (5 bases). Germline CDR1 and CDR2: KGHDR and SFDVKD. The CDR3 spans 16 residues. The germline V and J ends were trimmed by 3 bases and 6 bases, with 17 bases remaining between them. The CDR3 region has the DNA TGTGCCACCAGTGATGGACATCAATTTTTTGGCAATGAGCAGTTCTTC. Amino acids: CATSDGHQFFGNEQFF.

This rearrangement joins TRBV7-6 to TRBJ1-2; 8 bases match TRBD1. V dropped 5 bases and J dropped 2; count of bases not matched to a gene: 4. CDR3 length equals 14 residues. Looked up from germline, CDR1 is SGHVS and CDR2 is FNYEAQ. The CDR3 coding sequence is TGTGCCAGCAGCCCAAGACAGGGGAACTATGGCTACACCTTC. Translating it yields CASSPRQGNYGYTF.

The chain uses TRBV6-2 or TRBV6-3 and TRBJ1-4, with D tentatively TRBD1 (6 bases). The V end lost 2 bases, the J end lost 0 bases, and 16 bases lay between the germline ends. This CDR3 has 18 residues. Per germline, CDR1 MNHEY and CDR2 SVGEGT. CDR3 nucleotide sequence: TGTGCCAGCAGTTACCGAGGACAGACCCTCTCAACTAATGAAAAACTGTTTTTT. It encodes CASSYRGQTLSTNEKLFF.

J is TRBJ2-1 and V is TRBV19; 11 bases agree with TRBD1. V trimming: 5 bases; J trimming: 0 bases; junction bases outside the gene matches: 12. The V gene's germline CDR1 is LNHDA and CDR2 SQIVND (reference sequence). The CDR3 is 19 amino acids. The CDR3 bases are TGTGCCAGTAGTCCCGCCCCGGGACAGGGGGTTTACTCCTACAATGAGCAGTTCTTC. It yields the protein CASSPAPGQGVYSYNEQFF.

V gene TRBV6-5 combines with J gene TRBJ2-2, with TRBD1 matching over 8 bases. The CDR3 consists of 15 residues. Germline trimming cut 6 bases from V and 4 bases from J; bases unmatched to any gene: 7. Germline CDR1 and CDR2: MNHEY and SVGAGI. CDR3 nucleotides: TGTGCCAGCAGCTCAGGGGGCGCTGGCACCGGGGAGCTGTTTTTT. Amino acids: CASSSGGAGTGELFF.

The J gene is TRBJ1-4, the V gene TRBV19, with D uncertain. Between the trimmed V and J ends, which lost 4 bases and 0 bases, there was a span of 15 bases. The CDR3 has 17 residues. Germline V lookup: CDR1 LNHDA, CDR2 SQIVND (reference sequence). The CDR3 nucleotides read TGTGCCAGTAGTACACGGGGTGTGGATGCAACTAATGAAAAACTGTTTTTT. Encoded protein: CASSTRGVDATNEKLFF.

The V call is TRBV2, the J call TRBJ1-6, with 7 bases identical to TRBD1. CDR3 length: 14 residues. With V trimmed by 7 bases and J by 6 bases, 6 bases remained unmatched. Germline V gene data show CDR1 as SNHLY and CDR2 as FYNNEI. This chain's CDR3 is CASISNRGNSPLHF. The DNA for the CDR3 is TGTGCCAGCATCTCGAACAGGGGTAATTCACCCCTCCACTTT.

The J gene is TRBJ2-5, the V gene TRBV2; D might be TRBD1 (5 bases). Per germline, CDR1 SNHLY and CDR2 FYNNEI. V lost 6 bases to trimming and J lost 0 bases, with 14 bases between them. The CDR3 sequence is 15 residues long. The CDR3 protein is CASSDPQGNQETQYF. CDR3 nucleotide sequence: TGTGCCAGCAGCGACCCCCAGGGCAACCAAGAGACCCAGTACTTC.

V usage is TRBV2 and J usage is TRBJ1-2, with TRBD1 matching 9 bases. Germline-derived CDR1 and CDR2 are SNHLY and FYNNEI. V lost 1 base to trimming and J lost 3 bases; unmatched junction nucleotides: 3. CDR3 length: 15 residues. The CDR3 spells CASSEGRTGDYGYTF. Written as DNA, the CDR3 is TGTGCCAGCAGTGAAGGCCGGACAGGGGACTATGGCTACACCTTC.

This chain links TRBV11-2 with TRBJ2-4; 7 nucleotides line up with TRBD1. Germline V gene data show CDR1 as SGHAT and CDR2 as FQNNGV. The CDR3 extends over 13 amino acids. The J segment lost 11 bases and the V segment lost 5 bases, leaving 9 bases of the junction unmatched. The CDR3 sequence is CASSQPTGAVQYF. The CDR3 DNA reads TGTGCCAGCAGCCAACCCACAGGGGCAGTTCAGTACTTC.

The table lists this clone with a count of one. The chain is built from TRBV2 and TRBJ1-5; 8 bases match TRBD1. This CDR3 has 15 residues. From germline, CDR1 is SNHLY and CDR2 FYNNEI. J was trimmed by 4 bases and V by 8 bases; bases with no gene match: 10. For the CDR3, the DNA is TGTGCCAGCCGTCATCTTGACAGGGGTAATCAGCCCCAGCATTTT. This translates into CASRHLDRGNQPQHF.

The rearrangement uses TRBV28 and TRBJ2-7, with D hard to call. This CDR3 is built from 14 residues. From germline, CDR1 is MDHEN and CDR2 SYDVKM. V lost 6 bases to trimming and J lost 2 bases, with 14 bases between them. In nucleotides, the CDR3 is TGTGCCAGCAGCTATGGGGTAGGAGCCTACGAGCAGTACTTC. Residues: CASSYGVGAYEQYF.

The V call is TRBV9, the J call TRBJ2-1; TRBD2 aligns across 9 bases. The V gene end was trimmed by 3 bases and the J gene end by 5 bases; junction bases not matched to a gene: 6. Germline V gene data show CDR1 as SGDLS and CDR2 as YYNGEE. The CDR3 covers 15 residues. DNA for the CDR3: TGTGCCAGCAGCGCCGGGGGGACTAGCAACAATGAGCAGTTCTTC. Amino acid sequence: CASSAGGTSNNEQFF. Full variable domain (rest looked up from reference TRBV9 and TRBJ2-1): DSGVTQTPKHLITATGQRVTLRCSPRSGDLSVYWYQQSLDQGLQFLIQYYNGEERAKGNILERFSAQQFPDLHSELNLSSLELGDSALYFCASSAGGTSNNEQFFGPGTRLTVL.

The chain recombines TRBV4-1 with TRBJ2-1, with 8 bases matching TRBD2. Germline CDR1 and CDR2: MGHRA and YSYEKL. The CDR3 has 14 residues. J was trimmed by 10 bases and V by 2 bases; bases with no gene match: 7. This chain's CDR3 is CASSQLAGIAEQFF. The CDR3 DNA is TGCGCCAGCAGCCAATTAGCGGGGATAGCGGAGCAGTTCTTC.

In its sample, this clone was seen a few times. This chain uses TRBV7-8 with TRBJ2-5, with D unclear. The CDR3 has 15 residues. Germline assignment: CDR1 SGHVS and CDR2 FQNEAQ. The V end was cut by 1 base, the J end by 2 bases, with 11 bases between. The chain's CDR3 is CASSLVGGPQETQYF. DNA for the CDR3: TGTGCCAGCAGCTTAGTCGGTGGGCCTCAAGAGACCCAGTACTTC.

The chain combines TRBV5-5 with TRBJ2-3, with 12 bases lining up with TRBD2. This CDR3 has 15 amino acids. V was clipped by 4 bases and J by 1 base; unmatched bases: 1. Germline-derived CDR1 and CDR2 are SGHKS and YYEKEE (reference sequence). The CDR3 here is CASSRLAGGTDTQYF. CDR3 coding DNA: TGTGCCAGCAGCCGACTAGCGGGAGGCACAGATACGCAGTATTTT.

The chain uses TRBV5-8 and TRBJ2-1; D gene ambiguous. Germline V lookup: CDR1 SGHTS, CDR2 YDEGEE. V lost 0 bases to trimming and J lost 1 base, with 8 bases between them. This CDR3 has 15 amino acids. In DNA, the CDR3 is TGTGCCAGCAGCTTGGGTAGGTCTTCCTACAATGAGCAGTTCTTC. Translating gives CASSLGRSSYNEQFF.

CDR3 bases: TGTGCCAGTAGTATAAGGAGCGGGAACACCGGGGAGCTGTTTTTT. Translating gives CASSIRSGNTGELFF. The rearrangement joins TRBV19 to TRBJ2-2; maybe TRBD2 (5 bases). The germline V gene has CDR1 LNHDA and CDR2 SQIVND (reference sequence). The CDR3 extends over 15 amino acids. The V gene lost 2 bases and the J gene lost 1 base, with 8 bases spanning the gap. The whole variable domain, filled in from reference TRBV19 and TRBJ2-2, reads DGGITQSPKYLFRKEGQNVTLSCEQNLNHDAMYWYRQDPGQGLRLIYYSQIVNDFQKGDIAEGYSVSREKKESFPLTVTSAQKNPTAFYLCASSIRSGNTGELFFGEGSRLTVL.

This clone is a singleton in its sample. The J gene is TRBJ2-2, the V gene TRBV2, with 12 nucleotides matching TRBD2. The CDR3 has 15 residues. With V trimmed by 5 bases and J by 6 bases, 4 bases remained unmatched. Germline assignment: CDR1 SNHLY and CDR2 FYNNEI. This chain's CDR3 is CASSPSGRGAGELFF. The CDR3 DNA reads TGTGCCAGCAGTCCTAGCGGGAGGGGGGCCGGGGAGCTGTTTTTT.

This chain links TRBV7-6 with TRBJ2-7, with TRBD2 matching 9 bases. V dropped 2 bases and J dropped 6; count of bases not matched to a gene: 8. Germline values: CDR1 SGHVS, CDR2 FNYEAQ. The CDR3 sequence is 15 residues long. CDR3 bases: TGTGCCAGCAGCTTAACCTGGACTAGCGCTTCCGAGCAGTACTTC. Translated: CASSLTWTSASEQYF.

This chain uses TRBV15 with TRBJ1-2; 8 bases are shared with TRBD1. Trimming at V came to 7 bases and at J to 3 bases, leaving 7 bases not matched to a gene. From germline, CDR1 is LNHNV and CDR2 YYDKDF (reference sequence). CDR3 size: 14 residues. This chain's CDR3 is CATNLDREDYGYTF. The CDR3 nucleotides are TGTGCCACCAACCTGGACAGGGAGGACTATGGCTACACCTTC. The full variable domain, completed using reference TRBV15 and TRBJ1-2, is DAMVIQNPRYQVTQFGKPVTLSCSQTLNHNVMYWYQQKSSQAPKLLFHYYDKDFNNEADTPDNFQSRRPNTSFCFLDIRSPGLGDTAMYLCATNLDREDYGYTFGSGTRLTVV.

The chain recombines TRBV18 with TRBJ1-1; weak D call: TRBD1 (6 bases). Between the trimmed V and J ends, which lost 5 bases and 4 bases, there was a span of 17 bases. This CDR3 is 15 amino acids long. The germline V gene encodes CDR1 KGHSH and CDR2 LQKENI. The CDR3 loop is CASSFLAGVGTEAFF. CDR3 nucleotide sequence: TGTGCCAGCTCATTTCTGGCAGGGGTTGGCACTGAAGCTTTCTTT.

The rearrangement uses TRBV29-1 and TRBJ1-1, with 7 bases fitting TRBD1. The germline V gene has CDR1 SQVTM and CDR2 ANQGSEA. The CDR3 extends over 13 amino acids. The junction had 8 bases not matched to a gene; V was cut back by 8 bases and J by 2 bases. CDR3 sequence reads: CSILRGGNTEAFF. DNA for the CDR3: TGCAGCATCCTCAGGGGGGGTAACACTGAAGCTTTCTTT.

The CDR3 loop is CATAEMSSFYNEQFF. The CDR3 nucleotides are TGTGCCACGGCAGAAATGAGCAGTTTCTACAATGAGCAGTTCTTC. The chain employs TRBV15 and TRBJ2-1; D is unresolved. In germline, CDR1 is LNHNV, CDR2 YYDKDF (reference sequence). There are 15 residues in the CDR3. Trimming stripped 9 bases from V and 3 bases from J, with 18 bases between.

The genes are TRBV11-1 and TRBJ2-3; D gene unclear. Germline assignment: CDR1 SGHAT and CDR2 FQDESV (reference sequence). Trimming left V 2 bases short and J 4 bases short, with 7 bases between. This CDR3 region has 13 residues. CDR3 DNA: TGTGCCAGCAGCTTATCTATCCCAGATACGCAGTATTTT. This translates into CASSLSIPDTQYF.

V and J are TRBV7-9 and TRBJ2-4, with D perhaps TRBD1 (6 bases). Trimming cost V 6 bases and J 5 bases, with 14 bases left between them. There are 14 residues in the CDR3. Germline V gene sequence: CDR1 SEHNR, CDR2 FQNEAQ (reference sequence). CDR3 protein: CASSPDEGENIQYF. Written as DNA, the CDR3 is TGTGCCAGCAGTCCGGACGAGGGGGAAAACATTCAGTACTTC.

This rearrangement joins TRBV7-9 to TRBJ1-5, with D possibly being TRBD1 (5 bases). CDR3 length: 16 amino acids. V lost 3 bases to trimming and J lost 0 bases, with 12 bases between them. Germline V gene sequence: CDR1 SEHNR, CDR2 FQNEAQ (reference sequence). CDR3 in DNA: TGTGCCAGCAGCTTCGGGGGGACCAATAGCAATCAGCCCCAGCATTTT. This encodes CASSFGGTNSNQPQHF.

The rearrangement links TRBV5-5 to TRBJ2-3; the D is unclear. The CDR3 spans 16 residues. V lost 4 bases and J lost 0, with 15 bases in between. Germline loops: CDR1 SGHKS, CDR2 YYEKEE (reference sequence). The chain's CDR3 is CASSTLQGLSTDTQYF. As DNA, the CDR3 is TGTGCCAGCAGCACTTTACAAGGCCTTAGCACAGATACGCAGTATTTT. The entire variable domain, with the rest obtained from reference TRBV5-5 and TRBJ2-3, is as follows: DAGVTQSPTHLIKTRGQQVTLRCSPISGHKSVSWYQQVLGQGPQFIFQYYEKEERGRGNFPDRFSARQFPNYSSELNVNALLLGDSALYLCASSTLQGLSTDTQYFGPGTRLTVL.

This chain connects TRBV27 to TRBJ2-1, with TRBD2 as a possible D gene (5 bases). Germline values: CDR1 MNHEY, CDR2 SMNVEV (reference sequence). This CDR3 comprises 14 residues. With 2 bases removed from V and 3 bases from J, the gap between germline ends came to 8 bases. The chain's CDR3 is CASSLIGDYNEQFF. CDR3 DNA sequence: TGTGCCAGCAGTTTAATCGGGGACTACAATGAGCAGTTCTTC.